One and the same sample provided the 26 T cell receptor beta chains below, sequenced in a study of blood T cell repertoires in COVID-19 (dated by TCRdb to 2020 to 2021). Library prep was done by the immunoSEQ multiplex PCR assay. The clones in this table, taken by TCRdb from immuneACCESS, are in-frame only. Not every clone is retained; where verified, under half of the shortfall comes from an unresolved V gene, and the cause of the rest is unknown. The sample contains about 240,000 clones, around four fifths of them found a single time. The ten biggest clones cover roughly 8.2% of the sample. Material for sequencing was peripheral blood. These receptors were collected from a woman of 80 years or more with COVID-19, enrolled during active disease.

V usage is TRBV7-9 and J usage is TRBJ2-7, with TRBD1 matching 12 bases. The ends lost 4 bases at V and 6 bases at J; junction bases unmatched: 10. CDR3 length: 16 amino acids. Looked up from germline, CDR1 is SEHNR and CDR2 is FQNEAQ (reference sequence). CDR3 coding DNA: TGTGCCAGCAGCTACTCGCCGGGACAGGGGGCTAGCGAGCAGTACTTC. Its translation is CASSYSPGQGASEQYF.

The rearrangement joins TRBV11-2 to TRBJ2-7, with TRBD2 matching 7 bases. Germline V gives CDR1 SGHAT, CDR2 FQNNGV. Losses at the gene ends were 5 bases for V and 5 bases for J; bases not matched to a gene: 6. The CDR3 runs to 13 residues. In DNA form, the CDR3 reads TGTGCCAGCAGCGGGGGGAGGGTCCACGAGCAGTACTTC. Translating it yields CASSGGRVHEQYF.

The V gene is TRBV18, the J gene TRBJ1-5; D is perhaps TRBD1 (6 bases). CDR1 is KGHSH and CDR2 is LQKENI in the germline V gene. CDR3 length: 13 amino acids. V dropped 6 bases and J dropped 5 bases, with 11 bases sitting between them. The CDR3 bases are TGTGCCAGCTCCCTAAACAGGGATCAGCCCCAGCATTTT. It translates to CASSLNRDQPQHF.

The chain has TRBV21-1 and TRBJ2-3; the D call TRBD2 from the table was never checked on the DNA. TRBV21-1 is a recognized pseudogene. The CDR3 contains 14 residues. The CDR3 here is CASSKGGFTDTQYF. The CDR3 DNA reads TGTGCCAGCAGCAAAGGAGGTTTCACAGATACGCAGTATTTT.

The gene calls are TRBV11-2 and TRBJ2-3, with TRBD2 identical over 7 bases. CDR3 length: 15 residues. The germline V gene encodes CDR1 SGHAT and CDR2 FQNNGV. With 5 bases clipped from V and 0 bases from J, the junction kept 5 bases outside the gene matches. The CDR3 DNA is TGTGCCAGCAGCCGGACTAGGATGAGCACAGATACGCAGTATTTT. Translated, it gives CASSRTRMSTDTQYF.

This rearrangement joins TRBV30 to TRBJ1-2; 10 bases are shared with TRBD1. This CDR3 has 14 residues. Per germline, CDR1 GTSNPN and CDR2 SVGIG (reference sequence). Trimming removed 2 bases from V and 6 bases from J; junction bases left unmatched: 6. CDR3 bases: TGTGCCTGGAGTAGGGACAGGGGAGGAGATGGCTACACCTTC. Translated: CAWSRDRGGDGYTF.

The rearrangement uses TRBV7-2 and TRBJ2-3; TRBD2 matches 10 bases. The CDR3 loop spans 17 amino acids. V was clipped by 1 base and J by 5 bases; unmatched bases: 9. In germline, CDR1 is SGHTA, CDR2 FQGNSA. DNA of the CDR3: TGTGCCAGCAGCTTAGGCCCAGCGGGAGGGCAAGGAGATACGCAGTATTTT. Residues: CASSLGPAGGQGDTQYF.

This chain links TRBV24-1 with TRBJ1-5, with D unclear. Per the germline V gene, CDR1 is KGHDR and CDR2 is SFDVKD. V shed 5 bases and J shed 4 bases, with 5 bases lying between them. The CDR3 is 12 amino acids. The CDR3 coding sequence is TGTGCCACCAGTGTCCTAAATCAGCCCCAGCATTTT. It codes for CATSVLNQPQHF.

The chain combines TRBV7-8 with TRBJ1-6; 7 bases line up with TRBD1. J gave up 0 bases and V 5 bases, and 4 bases lay outside the gene matches. Germline V gene sequence: CDR1 SGHVS, CDR2 FQNEAQ. The CDR3 contains 16 residues. The CDR3 loop reads CASSQTGNSYNSPLHF. The CDR3 nucleotides read TGTGCCAGCAGCCAGACAGGGAACTCCTATAATTCACCCCTCCACTTT.

V and J are TRBV18 and TRBJ2-1; 15 bases line up with TRBD2. The CDR3 totals 17 residues. Unmatched junction bases numbered 8, after V lost 4 bases and J lost 7 bases. CDR1 and CDR2 from the germline V gene are KGHSH and LQKENI. CDR3 protein: CASSHGLAGGPGNEQFF. CDR3 bases: TGTGCCAGCTCACATGGACTAGCGGGAGGGCCAGGTAATGAGCAGTTCTTC.

J is TRBJ2-3 and V is TRBV4-1, with D possibly matching TRBD1 (5 bases). Germline loops: CDR1 MGHRA, CDR2 YSYEKL. Trimming stripped 0 bases from V and 0 bases from J, with 10 bases between. The CDR3 sequence is 16 residues long. The CDR3 region is CASSQDLGASTDTQYF. In DNA, the CDR3 is TGCGCCAGCAGCCAAGATCTTGGGGCTAGCACAGATACGCAGTATTTT.

The chain combines TRBV11-3 with TRBJ2-1; D ambiguous. This CDR3 contains 15 residues. V lost 2 bases, J lost 4 bases, and 12 bases lay in between. The germline V gene encodes CDR1 SGHNT and CDR2 YENEEA. CDR3 in amino acids: CASSLLAASYNEQFF. The CDR3 DNA sequence: TGTGCCAGCAGCTTACTGGCGGCTTCTTACAATGAGCAGTTCTTC.

The V call is TRBV6-1, the J call TRBJ1-1; D perhaps matches TRBD1 (5 bases). Germline CDR1 reads MNHNS; CDR2 reads SASEGT. The CDR3 consists of 16 residues. The V end was cut by 3 bases, the J end by 1 base, with 15 bases between. The CDR3 DNA follows: TGTGCCAGCAGTGACCTCAGACAGCTAGGGAACACTGAAGCTTTCTTT. As protein: CASSDLRQLGNTEAFF.

The gene calls are TRBV7-2 and TRBJ2-7, with D possibly TRBD1 on 6 matching bases. Deletions cut 4 bases from V and 6 bases from J, with 16 bases between. The germline gives CDR1 SGHTA, CDR2 FQGNSA. This CDR3 spans 14 amino acids. CDR3 sequence reads: CASSSWGTRGEQYF. The CDR3 nucleotides read TGTGCCAGCAGCTCTTGGGGGACACGCGGCGAGCAGTACTTC.

The chain has TRBV5-1 and TRBJ2-7; no clear D. The CDR3 runs to 13 residues. Looked up from germline, CDR1 is SGHRS and CDR2 is YFSETQ. With 2 bases removed from V and 2 bases from J, the gap between germline ends came to 8 bases. The CDR3 loop reads CASSLEQTYEQYF. Written as DNA, the CDR3 is TGCGCCAGCAGCTTAGAACAGACCTACGAGCAGTACTTC.

The V call is TRBV5-1, the J call TRBJ1-1; TRBD1 might be the D (5 bases). The CDR3 spans 15 residues. Germline V gene lookup returns CDR1 SGHRS and CDR2 YFSETQ. V was cut by 0 bases and J by 0 bases, with 9 bases left in between. The CDR3 protein is CASSLGTLLNTEAFF. DNA for the CDR3: TGCGCCAGCAGCTTGGGGACATTATTGAACACTGAAGCTTTCTTT.

V is TRBV7-3 and J is TRBJ2-1, with 11 bases that match TRBD2. The germline gives CDR1 SGHTA, CDR2 FQGTGA. This CDR3 is 16 amino acids long. The junction had 5 bases not matched to a gene; V was cut back by 0 bases and J by 7 bases. CDR3 bases: TGTGCCAGCAGCTTAACGGGCCTAGCGGGAGGAAATGAGCAGTTCTTC. It translates to CASSLTGLAGGNEQFF.

The chain couples TRBV7-8 to TRBJ2-1; 9 bases fit TRBD1. Germline V CDR1 and CDR2: SGHVS, FQNEAQ. Germline trimming cut 5 bases from V and 2 bases from J; bases unmatched to any gene: 4. The CDR3 contains 15 residues. This CDR3 reads CASSRDRGAYNEQFF. CDR3 in DNA: TGTGCCAGCAGCCGAGACAGGGGGGCCTACAATGAGCAGTTCTTC.

This rearrangement joins TRBV19 to TRBJ1-2; 8 bases map to TRBD1. Trimming cost V 1 base and J 6 bases; bases outside gene matches: 10. The CDR3 covers 16 residues. Germline values: CDR1 LNHDA, CDR2 SQIVND (reference sequence). The CDR3, as DNA: TGTGCCAGTAGTATAGGAAGACAGGGGAGTAAAAATGGCTACACCTTC. Translation: CASSIGRQGSKNGYTF. Full variable domain (remainder filled in from reference TRBV19 and TRBJ1-2): DGGITQSPKYLFRKEGQNVTLSCEQNLNHDAMYWYRQDPGQGLRLIYYSQIVNDFQKGDIAEGYSVSREKKESFPLTVTSAQKNPTAFYLCASSIGRQGSKNGYTFGSGTRLTVV.

This chain connects TRBV28 to TRBJ2-2, with 7 bases that match TRBD1. Germline values: CDR1 MDHEN, CDR2 SYDVKM. This CDR3 region has 14 residues. V shed 6 bases, J shed 3 bases, and the junction held 4 bases outside the gene matches. This CDR3 reads CASRRTGYTGELFF. CDR3 coding DNA: TGTGCCAGCAGAAGGACAGGATACACCGGGGAGCTGTTTTTT.

The chain combines TRBV18 with TRBJ1-1; 7 nucleotides line up with TRBD1. The CDR3 extends over 13 amino acids. The J segment lost 8 bases and the V segment lost 5 bases, leaving 8 bases of the junction unmatched. Germline lookup yields CDR1 KGHSH and CDR2 LQKENI. CDR3 sequence: CASSSYRGPEAFF. The DNA for the CDR3 is TGTGCCAGCTCATCATACAGGGGCCCCGAAGCTTTCTTT.

CDR3 loop: CASSQGSGLGYGNTIYF. For the CDR3, the DNA is TGTGCCAGCAGCCAAGGTAGCGGGCTCGGTTATGGAAACACCATATATTTT. The rearrangement links TRBV3-1 (or the pseudogene TRBV3-2) to TRBJ1-3; no clear D. Germline assignment: CDR1 LGHDT and CDR2 YNNKEL (reference sequence). With 1 base removed from V and 3 bases from J, the gap between germline ends came to 16 bases. This CDR3 has 17 amino acids.

The chain employs TRBV6-6 and TRBJ2-7; 10 bases agree with TRBD2. The length of the CDR3 is 15 residues. Trimming at V came to 4 bases and at J to 2 bases, leaving 5 bases not matched to a gene. CDR1 and CDR2 from the germline V gene are MNHNY and SVGAGI (reference sequence). The CDR3 region is CASSSWTSGAYEQYF. CDR3 coding DNA: TGTGCCAGCAGTTCCTGGACTAGCGGAGCCTACGAGCAGTACTTC.

This chain uses TRBV7-9 with TRBJ1-5, with D possibly matching TRBD1 (5 bases). The germline gives CDR1 SEHNR, CDR2 FQNEAQ (reference sequence). The CDR3 consists of 14 residues. The germline V and J ends were trimmed by 3 bases and 7 bases, with 13 bases remaining between them. CDR3 amino acids: CASSLGGERQPQHF. Written as DNA, the CDR3 is TGTGCCAGCAGCTTGGGAGGGGAGCGGCAGCCCCAGCATTTT.

The chain couples TRBV7-2 to TRBJ2-7, with 9 bases aligning to TRBD2. The V gene end was trimmed by 2 bases and the J gene end by 4 bases; junction bases not matched to a gene: 3. The CDR3 is 14 residues long. Germline-derived CDR1 and CDR2 are SGHTA and FQGNSA. The CDR3 region has the DNA TGTGCCAGCAGCTTACGGACTAGCGCGTACGAGCAGTACTTC. This translates into CASSLRTSAYEQYF.

This chain connects TRBV9 to TRBJ1-2; D gene ambiguous. V was clipped by 4 bases and J by 4 bases, with 8 bases between them. Germline loops: CDR1 SGDLS, CDR2 YYNGEE. This CDR3 spans 12 amino acids. The DNA of the CDR3 is TGTGCCAGCAGCATAAACGGCTATGGCTACACCTTC. This translates into CASSINGYGYTF.